Listed below are T cell receptor beta chains from one sample, sequenced in a study of T-cell memory formation after mild COVID-19. TCRdb reprocessed the 5' RACE reads via MiXCR and lists one record per CDR3 protein. The sample includes fewer than 550,000 distinct CDR3 sequences, 15% to 20% of them seen just once. The sequencing input was PBMCs or a T cell subset sorted from them (not recorded which). The receptors shown here come from an adult woman who had mild COVID-19 (a few samples of this study predate the infection). Cell type and time point are not known. The CDR3 runs from the conserved cysteine through the conserved F or W. A D gene is named only where the DNA matches it firmly. Only part of the rows carry a size: once, few, many, or a class if the clone is expanded.

TRBV7-6	14	many	NA	TRBJ2-5	CASSFTGLRETQYF	TGTGCCAGCAGCTTCACAGGGTTAAGAGAGACCCAGTACTTC
TRBV24-1	13	NA	TRBD1	TRBJ2-3	CATYDRALDTQYF	TGTGCCACCTATGACAGGGCCCTAGATACGCAGTATTTT
TRBV24-1	13	few	NA	TRBJ2-2	CATREGNAGELFF	TGTGCCACCCGTGAAGGTAACGCCGGGGAGCTGTTTTTT
TRBV6-1	16	few	TRBD2	TRBJ2-7	CASNVERGELFYEQYF	TGTGCCAGCAATGTAGAGCGGGGGGAATTATTCTACGAGCAGTACTTC
TRBV11-2	16	few	NA	TRBJ1-4	CASSLDLQLLNEKLFF	TGTGCCAGCAGCTTAGATTTACAGCTCCTTAATGAAAAACTGTTTTTT
TRBV18	16	few	NA	TRBJ2-7	CASSPPGTEESYEQYF	TGTGCCAGCTCACCACCGGGAACGGAGGAAAGCTACGAGCAGTACTTC
TRBV30	14	NA	TRBD2	TRBJ2-2	CAWSGGGATGELFF	TGTGCCTGGAGCGGCGGGGGAGCCACCGGGGAGCTGTTTTTT
TRBV29-1	13	NA	TRBD2	TRBJ2-4	CSVKVAGGSVQYF	TGCAGCGTAAAAGTAGCGGGAGGGTCCGTTCAGTACTTC
TRBV12-3/TRBV12-4	11	NA	NA	TRBJ1-3	CASSFSNTIYF	TGTGCCAGCAGTTTCTCGAACACCATATATTTT
TRBV4-2	20	few	NA	TRBJ1-2	CASSQGPLWTGIPANYGYTF	TGTGCCAGCAGCCAAGGGCCCCTTTGGACGGGTATCCCCGCTAACTATGGCTACACCTTC
TRBV24-1	18	NA	TRBD1	TRBJ2-2	CATSVGQGPMPNTGELFF	TGTGCCACCAGTGTAGGACAGGGGCCGATGCCCAACACCGGGGAGCTGTTTTTT
TRBV2	14	once	TRBD2	TRBJ2-1	CASSEARGGFEQFF	TGTGCCAGCAGTGAAGCGCGGGGGGGGTTTGAGCAGTTCTTC
TRBV24-1	15	many	TRBD2	TRBJ2-2	CATSREGLYTGELFF	TGTGCCACCAGTCGGGAGGGCCTTTATACCGGGGAGCTGTTTTTT
TRBV5-1	15	few	TRBD1	TRBJ1-6	CASSLTGQRNSPLHF	TGCGCCAGCAGCCTGACAGGGCAACGGAATTCACCCCTCCACTTT
TRBV5-1	14	NA	TRBD1	TRBJ2-7	CASSGTGVTAEQYF	TGCGCCAGTTCCGGGACAGGGGTAACCGCGGAGCAGTACTTC
TRBV29-1	18	NA	TRBD2	TRBJ2-3	CSVAGGLAGRRITDTQYF	TGCAGCGTTGCTGGGGGACTAGCGGGCCGAAGGATCACAGATACGCAGTATTTT
TRBV21-1	18	once	NA	TRBJ2-1	CASSEEGRADRDYNEQFF	TGTGCCAGCAGCGAGGAGGGAAGGGCCGACCGGGACTACAATGAGCAGTTCTTC
TRBV5-1	15	few	NA	TRBJ1-1	CASSLWAASSTEAFF	TGCGCCAGCAGCTTATGGGCGGCGTCGAGCACTGAAGCTTTCTTT
TRBV7-8	14	NA	NA	TRBJ2-1	CASSPSLSYNEQFF	TGTGCCAGCAGCCCCTCCCTTTCCTACAATGAGCAGTTCTTC
TRBV7-6	15	NA	NA	TRBJ2-5	CASSLSPPVQETQYF	TGTGCCAGCAGCTTATCCCCCCCGGTACAAGAGACCCAGTACTTC
TRBV20-1	17	few	TRBD2	TRBJ2-5	CSARTLGVAGVQETQYF	TGCAGTGCTAGAACCCTGGGGGTAGCGGGAGTTCAAGAGACCCAGTACTTC
TRBV4-2	15	few	NA	TRBJ1-6	CASSQEGRGGSPLHF	TGTGCCAGCAGCCAAGAGGGCAGGGGAGGTTCACCCCTCCACTTT
TRBV24-1	14	many	NA	TRBJ1-5	CATSFGTGNQPQHF	TGTGCCACCAGTTTTGGGACCGGCAATCAGCCCCAGCATTTT
TRBV7-8	12	few	NA	TRBJ2-1	CASSRHRGEQFF	TGTGCCAGCAGCCGTCACCGGGGTGAGCAGTTCTTC
TRBV20-1	13	few	NA	TRBJ2-7	CSARGLFRYEQYF	TGCAGTGCTAGAGGTCTATTCAGGTACGAGCAGTACTTC
TRBV18	16	NA	TRBD1	TRBJ2-2	CASSPLRDRGTGELFF	TGTGCCAGCTCACCACTCCGGGACAGGGGGACCGGGGAGCTGTTTTTT
TRBV11-3	16	few	NA	TRBJ1-3	CASSLVAGSAGNTIYF	TGTGCCAGCAGCTTAGTGGCAGGGAGCGCTGGAAACACCATATATTTT
TRBV7-9	15	NA	TRBD2	TRBJ2-5	CASSRTGTTQETQYF	TGTGCCAGCAGCCGAACCGGGACTACCCAAGAGACCCAGTACTTC
TRBV5-1	18	few	TRBD2	TRBJ2-2	CASSPQGLAGGDTGELFF	TGCGCCAGCAGCCCTCAGGGACTAGCGGGAGGTGACACCGGGGAGCTGTTTTTT
TRBV24-1	15	few	TRBD1	TRBJ1-2	CATSDGGQANYGYTF	TGTGCCACCAGTGATGGGGGACAGGCTAACTATGGCTACACCTTC
TRBV5-6	16	few	TRBD1	TRBJ1-6	CASSLGAGTVNSPLHF	TGTGCCAGCAGCTTGGGGGCCGGGACAGTGAATTCACCCCTCCACTTT
TRBV9	15	NA	TRBD2	TRBJ2-5	CASSVEPSGAETQYF	TGTGCCAGCAGCGTAGAGCCTAGCGGGGCGGAGACCCAGTACTTC
TRBV2	15	NA	TRBD1	TRBJ2-7	CASRADRVASYEQYF	TGTGCCAGCAGGGCGGACAGGGTTGCGTCCTACGAGCAGTACTTC
TRBV11-2	11	few	NA	TRBJ2-1	CASSFGSEQFF	TGTGCCAGCAGCTTTGGGTCTGAGCAGTTCTTC
TRBV24-1	15	few	TRBD2	TRBJ2-2	CATSAGVLAGGELFF	TGTGCCACCAGCGCGGGGGTCCTAGCGGGAGGGGAGCTGTTTTTT
TRBV3-1	14	NA	NA	TRBJ2-7	CASSQAGTPYEQYF	TGTGCCAGCAGCCAAGCTGGGACTCCTTACGAGCAGTACTTC
TRBV7-9	15	many	NA	TRBJ2-7	CASSLGPAWAQEQYF	TGTGCCAGCAGCCTAGGACCAGCGTGGGCTCAAGAGCAGTACTTC
TRBV11-1	14	few	NA	TRBJ2-1	CASCFEGLYNEQFF	TGTGCCAGCTGTTTCGAGGGGCTTTACAATGAGCAGTTCTTC
TRBV5-1	16	few	TRBD2	TRBJ2-3	CASSLGASGSSGAQYF	TGCGCCAGCAGCTTGGGAGCTAGCGGATCATCGGGAGCGCAGTATTTT
TRBV12-3/TRBV12-4	16	NA	TRBD1	TRBJ1-4	CASSSGGGWRKEKLFF	TGTGCCAGCAGTTCGGGAGGGGGCTGGAGAAAAGAAAAACTGTTTTTT
TRBV29-1	11	few	NA	TRBJ2-3	CSVGVGDTQYF	TGCAGCGTTGGGGTTGGCGATACGCAGTATTTT
TRBV20-1	15	few	TRBD2	TRBJ2-7	CSARGWRESSYEQYF	TGCAGTGCTAGAGGATGGCGGGAGAGCTCCTACGAGCAGTACTTC